One sample yielded the 22 T cell receptor beta chains listed below, sequenced in a study of shared clonotypes between healthy human individuals (dated by TCRdb to the early 2020s). The library came from the immunoSEQ multiplex PCR assay. TCRdb stores this immuneACCESS table with in-frame sequences only. Part of the clones is absent; in the studies checked, under half of the shortfall reflects unresolved V genes, and no reason is known for the rest. The sample table holds some 92,000 clones, of which around half were seen once. Around 16% of the sample lies in the top ten. Sequencing used PBMCs. The receptors shown here come from a woman aged 40 to 55 in good health. Some clones in this sample may be carry-over from other donors' samples.

The chain couples TRBV28 to TRBJ2-5; D could derive from TRBD1 or TRBD2 (5 bases each). With the DNA end fitting TRBJ2-7 better, the J assignment may be wrong. From germline, CDR1 is MDHEN and CDR2 SYDVKM. The CDR3 length is 14 residues. Here the CDR3 DNA reads TGTGTTGTGGGGCGTAGCGCACGTTCCCACGAGCAGTACTTC. Its translation is CVVGRSARSHEQYF.

Comment on this clone: A read error may explain this, as a much larger clone is one base away. The chain joins TRBV11-2 to TRBJ2-5, with a possible D match to TRBD2 (5 bases). CDR3 length: 15 residues. V lost 2 bases, J lost 7 bases, and 17 bases lay in between. Germline-derived CDR1 and CDR2 are SGHAT and FQNNGV. CDR3 residues: CASSLSSLDGGTQYF. CDR3 in DNA: TGTGCCAGCAGCTTAAGTTCACTAGATGGTGGGACCCAGTACTTC.

The sample holds many counts of this clone. The V gene is TRBV28, the J gene TRBJ2-7; perhaps D is TRBD1 or TRBD2 (6 bases each). V lost 6 bases and J lost 6, with 15 bases in between. Germline V gene sequence: CDR1 MDHEN, CDR2 SYDVKM. The CDR3 covers 13 residues. Here the CDR3 reads CASSLEGGREQYF. The CDR3, as DNA: TGTGCCAGCAGCTTGGAAGGGGGGCGCGAGCAGTACTTC.

This clone was recorded at least ten times. The chain recombines TRBV19 with TRBJ2-7, with D unresolved. Germline V gene sequence: CDR1 LNHDA, CDR2 SQIVND (reference sequence). The CDR3 loop spans 14 amino acids. The V and J ends lost 3 bases and 0 bases respectively, with 9 bases between them. Here the CDR3 DNA reads TGTGCCAGTAGTATCTCCTTGAGCTCCTACGAGCAGTACTTC. Amino acids: CASSISLSSYEQYF.

The sample holds many counts of this clone. At the DNA level, this CDR3 is encoded by other sequences in the same sample as well. The gene calls are TRBV7-9 and TRBJ2-7, with D perhaps TRBD2 (5 bases). This CDR3 has 14 residues. Germline CDR1 SEHNR, CDR2 FQNEAQ (reference sequence). V was shortened by 5 bases and J by 0 bases, with 11 bases between the two germline ends. CDR3 residues: CASSASGSSYEQYF. The CDR3 DNA reads as TGTGCCAGCAGCGCCAGCGGCAGCTCCTACGAGCAGTACTTC.

This sequence joins TRBV5-4 and TRBJ2-3; D uncertain. Trimming took off 4 bases at V and 0 bases at J, with 15 bases between the two ends. The CDR3 extends over 16 amino acids. The V gene's germline CDR1 is SGHNT and CDR2 YYREEE (reference sequence). CDR3 DNA: TGTGCCAGCAGCCCTTTGACAACCTTTAGCACAGATACGCAGTATTTT. Translation gives CASSPLTTFSTDTQYF.

J is TRBJ2-1 and V is TRBV11-2; maybe TRBD1 (5 bases). Germline CDR1 reads SGHAT; CDR2 reads FQNNGV. The CDR3 is 14 residues long. Between the trimmed V and J ends, which lost 3 bases and 6 bases, there was a span of 12 bases. CDR3 protein: CASSFGASSNEQFF. CDR3 sequence (DNA): TGTGCCAGCAGCTTTGGGGCCTCCAGCAATGAGCAGTTCTTC.

This clone showed up just once. The DNA of the CDR3 is TGCGCCAGCAGCCAAGAGCCAGGGCTATCCTACGAGCAGTACTTC. Translation: CASSQEPGLSYEQYF. V gene TRBV4-3 combines with J gene TRBJ2-5, with a weak D call TRBD1 (5 bases). The closer fit of TRBJ2-7 to the DNA end suggests the J call may be wrong. The CDR3 extends over 15 amino acids. Germline CDR1 is LGHNA and CDR2 is YSLEER.

Note on this clone: Other DNA sequences in this sample translate to the same CDR3. This rearrangement joins TRBV9 to TRBJ1-3, with 7 bases aligning to TRBD1. Germline V gene lookup returns CDR1 SGDLS and CDR2 YYNGEE. The CDR3 contains 15 residues. The trim removed 0 bases at V and 4 bases at J, leaving 4 bases unmatched. The DNA for the CDR3 is TGTGCCAGCAGCGTAGAGGGGGCGCGAGGAAACACCATATATTTT. This sequence encodes CASSVEGARGNTIYF.

The V gene is TRBV18, the J gene TRBJ1-2; D possibly corresponds to TRBD1 (5 bases). The V end was cut by 3 bases, the J end by 5 bases, with 10 bases between. Per the germline V gene, CDR1 is KGHSH and CDR2 is LQKENI. This CDR3 has 13 amino acids. The DNA of the CDR3 is TGTGCCAGCTCACCCGCGACAGAGTATGGCTACACCTTC. This codes for CASSPATEYGYTF.

The rearrangement joins TRBV28 to TRBJ1-2; TRBD1 aligns across 7 bases. Germline V lookup: CDR1 MDHEN, CDR2 SYDVKM. The CDR3 extends over 13 amino acids. V lost 3 bases to trimming and J lost 7 bases; unmatched junction nucleotides: 5. CDR3 protein: CASSFRGRGGYTF. Here the CDR3 DNA reads TGTGCCAGCAGTTTTAGGGGGCGCGGTGGCTACACCTTC.

This clone came up many times. The V call is TRBV27, the J call TRBJ1-1; D uncertain. V lost 6 bases to trimming and J lost 1 base, with 9 bases between them. Germline loops: CDR1 MNHEY, CDR2 SMNVEV (reference sequence). The CDR3 covers 13 residues. Here the CDR3 DNA reads TGTGCCAGCAGCGAGAGGGAGAACACTGAAGCTTTCTTT. Protein product: CASSERENTEAFF.

This CDR3 is CAFDEQYF. CDR3 DNA: TGTGCCTTCGACGAGCAGTACTTC. The rearrangement joins TRBV30 to TRBJ2-7; the D is unclear. V lost 7 bases to trimming and J lost 5 bases, with 3 bases between them. This CDR3 spans 8 amino acids. The V gene's germline CDR1 is GTSNPN and CDR2 SVGIG (reference sequence).

The chain has TRBV6-5 and TRBJ1-2; 8 bases match TRBD1. This CDR3 region has 15 residues. Germline lookup yields CDR1 MNHEY and CDR2 SVGAGI. V shed 0 bases, J shed 8 bases, and the junction held 8 bases outside the gene matches. The CDR3 loop reads CASSYSSGQGGGYTF. DNA for the CDR3: TGTGCCAGCAGTTACTCCTCCGGACAGGGTGGAGGCTACACCTTC.

A word on this clone: Being one base from a much bigger clone, this may be a read error. This CDR3 is also generated by other DNA sequences in the sample. The rearrangement joins TRBV27 to TRBJ1-5; TRBD1 agrees at 7 bases. The germline CDR1 and CDR2 sequences are MNHEY and SMNVEV (reference sequence). CDR3 size: 14 residues. The CDR3 bases are TGTGCCAGCAGAGTCAGGGGGGAAGGTCAGCCCCAACATTTT. The encoded protein is CASRVRGEGQPQHF.

In the case of this clone: A far larger clone is just one base off, so this is likely a read error. This chain connects TRBV15 to TRBJ2-7; tentatively, D is TRBD2 (7 bases). CDR1 is LNHNV and CDR2 is YYDKDF in the germline V gene (reference sequence). The CDR3 runs 16 residues. CDR3: CATSLQMRGPPYEQCF. The CDR3 coding sequence is TGTGCCACCAGCTTGCAAATGCGGGGGCCACCCTACGAGCAGTGCTTC.

This clone was recorded at least ten times. The V call is TRBV27, the J call TRBJ2-1, with 15 nucleotides matching TRBD2. V shed 1 base and J 15 bases; nucleotides not matched to a gene: 4. Germline-derived CDR1 and CDR2 are MNHEY and SMNVEV (reference sequence). The CDR3 length is 14 residues. Written as DNA, the CDR3 is TGTGCCAGCAGTTTATGGACTAGCGGGAGGGCCCCGTTCTTC. This translates into CASSLWTSGRAPFF.

In DNA, the CDR3 is TGCGCCAGCGGGACCCTCAGCTACACCTTC. Protein sequence: CASGTLSYTF. The chain couples TRBV10-2 to TRBJ1-2; D possibly corresponds to TRBD1 (5 bases). CDR3 length: 10 amino acids. The germline V gene has CDR1 WSHSY and CDR2 SAAADI. The V gene lost 8 bases and the J gene lost 9 bases, with 10 bases spanning the gap.

The V call is TRBV28, the J call TRBJ1-1; possible D gene TRBD1, 6 bases. The V end lost 3 bases, the J end lost 7 bases, and 9 bases lay between the germline ends. The germline V gene has CDR1 MDHEN and CDR2 SYDVKM. The CDR3 contains 12 residues. CDR3: CASSFRTDEAFF. The CDR3 nucleotides are TGTGCCAGCAGTTTCAGGACAGATGAAGCTTTCTTT.

This chain connects TRBV20-1 to TRBJ1-1; the D is unclear. Trimming shortened V by 4 bases and J by 1 base, and 4 bases separated the two germline ends. This CDR3 region has 11 residues. In germline, CDR1 is DFQATT, CDR2 SNEGSKA (reference sequence). The CDR3 reads CSANGNTEAFF. The DNA for the CDR3 is TGCAGTGCTAACGGGAACACTGAAGCTTTCTTT.

Note on this clone: A much larger clone is a single base away; this may be a read error. The chain is built from TRBV20-1 and TRBJ2-5; D might be TRBD1 (6 bases). CDR1 is DFQATT, CDR2 SNEGSKA, per germline (reference sequence). This CDR3 has 11 amino acids. V was clipped by 6 bases and J by 10 bases, with 15 bases between them. The CDR3 loop is CSAAPRGGQYF. CDR3 DNA: TGCAGTGCAGCGCCCAGGGGTGGCCAGTACTTC.

This clone was seen a single time. The DNA for the CDR3 is TGTGCCTGGAGTGTGTCAGACAGCGGGAATTCACCCCTCCACTTT. Translated: CAWSVSDSGNSPLHF. This chain connects TRBV30 to TRBJ1-6, with D perhaps matching TRBD1 (5 bases). Germline assignment: CDR1 GTSNPN and CDR2 SVGIG (reference sequence). This CDR3 contains 15 residues. Between the trimmed V and J ends, which lost 0 bases and 7 bases, there was a span of 13 bases.